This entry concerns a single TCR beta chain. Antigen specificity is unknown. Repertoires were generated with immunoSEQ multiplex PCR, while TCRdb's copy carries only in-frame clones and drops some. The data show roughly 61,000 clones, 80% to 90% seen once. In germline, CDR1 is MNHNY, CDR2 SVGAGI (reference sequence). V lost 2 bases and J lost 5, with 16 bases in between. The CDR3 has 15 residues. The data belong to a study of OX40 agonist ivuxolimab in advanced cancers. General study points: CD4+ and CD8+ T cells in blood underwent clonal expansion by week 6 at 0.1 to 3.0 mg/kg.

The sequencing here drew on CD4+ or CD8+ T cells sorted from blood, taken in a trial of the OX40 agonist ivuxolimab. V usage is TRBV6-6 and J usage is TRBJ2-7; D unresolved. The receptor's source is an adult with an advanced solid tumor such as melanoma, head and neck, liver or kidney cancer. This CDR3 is CASSYSSGKKNEQYF. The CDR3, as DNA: TGTGCCAGCAGTTACAGCAGTGGGAAAAAAAACGAGCAGTACTTC.